The source of this T cell receptor beta chain is a study of T cells in tuberculosis. Comments on this clone: Its antigen remains unidentified.

The germline V gene encodes CDR1 MDHEN and CDR2 SYDVKM. This CDR3 region has 13 residues. Trimming pared 7 bases from V and 1 base from J, leaving 9 bases between. Clones were read by immunoSEQ multiplex PCR, and TCRdb kept only the in-frame ones, dropping some. The sample lists 25,000 to 35,000 clones, around 94% occurring once. General study findings and limits: A GMM-specific repertoire classifier reached just under 90% accuracy, AUROC more than 0.8.

The genes are TRBV28 and TRBJ2-3, with D perhaps TRBD2 (6 bases). Sequenced material: PBMCs. The sequence came from a donor aged 10 to 29 with latent tuberculosis or without tuberculosis infection. CDR3 bases: TGTGCCAGCAACCGACTAGGCACAGATACGCAGTATTTT. It specifies CASNRLGTDTQYF.